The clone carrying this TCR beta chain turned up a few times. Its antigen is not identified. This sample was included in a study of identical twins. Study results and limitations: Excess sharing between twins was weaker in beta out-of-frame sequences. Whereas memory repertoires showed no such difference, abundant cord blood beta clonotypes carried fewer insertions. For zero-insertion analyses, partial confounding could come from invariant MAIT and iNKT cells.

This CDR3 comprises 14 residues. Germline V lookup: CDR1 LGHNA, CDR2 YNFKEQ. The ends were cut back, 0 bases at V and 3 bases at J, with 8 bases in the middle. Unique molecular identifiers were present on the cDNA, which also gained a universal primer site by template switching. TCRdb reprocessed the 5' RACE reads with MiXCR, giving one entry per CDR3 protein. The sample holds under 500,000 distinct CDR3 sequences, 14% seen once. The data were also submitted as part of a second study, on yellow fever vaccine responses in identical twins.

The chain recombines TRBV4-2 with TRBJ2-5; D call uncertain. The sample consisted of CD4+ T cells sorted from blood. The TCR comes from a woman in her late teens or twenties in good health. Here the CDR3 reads CASSQDPQKETQYF. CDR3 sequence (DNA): TGTGCCAGCAGCCAAGATCCCCAGAAAGAGACCCAGTACTTC.